These 13 T cell receptor beta chains originate from one sample sequenced in a study of metastatic and nonmetastatic thyroid tumors. TCRdb reprocessed the PCR reads using MiXCR. The table lists under 95,000 clones, 8.6% of them singletons. Among the patients, none had received any treatment before thyroid surgery. Input material: blood. The receptors were gathered from a female donor with papillary thyroid cancer or a benign thyroid nodule (not recorded which). Some clones in this sample may be carry-over from other donors' samples.

This clone occurred a few times. This sequence joins TRBV3-1 and TRBJ2-3; 16 positions match TRBD2. In germline, CDR1 is LGHDT, CDR2 YNNKEL (reference sequence). This CDR3 has 18 amino acids. Unmatched junction bases numbered 9, after V lost 3 bases and J lost 6 bases. The CDR3 loop is CASSHTGTSGGAGDTQYF. The CDR3, as DNA: TGTGCCAGCAGCCATACCGGGACTAGCGGGGGGGCAGGGGATACGCAGTATTTT.

The table lists this clone with many counts. The chain carries TRBV20-1 and TRBJ2-6; 7 nucleotides align to TRBD1. The CDR3 runs to 15 residues. J lost 4 bases, V lost 5 bases, and 8 bases had no gene match. Germline assignment: CDR1 DFQATT and CDR2 SNEGSKA (reference sequence). The CDR3 nucleotides are TGCAGTGCTCTAGACTTCAGGGGGGGGGCCAACGTCCTGACTTTC. Its translation is CSALDFRGGANVLTF.

V is TRBV18 and J is TRBJ1-5; D might be TRBD1 (5 bases). Trimming took 0 bases from V and 2 from J, leaving 11 bases between them. Germline assignment: CDR1 KGHSH and CDR2 LQKENI. The CDR3 totals 16 residues. The CDR3 protein is CASSPPGEIGNQPQHF. CDR3 DNA: TGTGCCAGCTCACCACCAGGGGAAATTGGCAATCAGCCCCAGCATTTT.

This clone was recorded many times. The CDR3 sequence: CSARDGEKLFF. The CDR3 DNA is TGCAGTGCTCGGGACGGGGAAAAACTGTTTTTT. The gene calls are TRBV20-1 and TRBJ1-4; tentatively, D is TRBD1 (5 bases). This CDR3 spans 11 amino acids. V was pared by 5 bases and J by 8 bases, with 9 bases between. The germline V gene has CDR1 DFQATT and CDR2 SNEGSKA (reference sequence).

This clone was recorded many times. CDR3 nucleotides: TGTGCCAGCAGTGAAGGGACAGGGGGCTACAATGAGCAGTTCTTC. This sequence encodes CASSEGTGGYNEQFF. The chain is built from TRBV6-1 and TRBJ2-1; 10 bases fit TRBD1. J gave up 3 bases and V 1 base, and 0 bases lay outside the gene matches. The CDR3 contains 15 residues. Germline lookup yields CDR1 MNHNS and CDR2 SASEGT.

The rearrangement uses TRBV30 and TRBJ2-7; 8 bases are a match to TRBD1. The CDR3 has 18 amino acids. Germline CDR1 GTSNPN, CDR2 SVGIG (reference sequence). J was trimmed by 1 base and V by 4 bases; bases with no gene match: 18. DNA for the CDR3: TGTGCCTGGATTAAGGGACCTCCGGGACAGGTGCAATCCTACGAGCAGTACTTC. As protein: CAWIKGPPGQVQSYEQYF.

This clone was picked up one time. The chain recombines TRBV5-1 with TRBJ2-3; D tentatively fits TRBD1 or TRBD2 (6 bases each). The V and J ends lost 4 bases and 6 bases respectively, with 27 bases between them. Germline loops: CDR1 SGHRS, CDR2 YFSETQ. CDR3 length equals 18 residues. The CDR3 loop reads CASSLKTGGGGARDTQYF. The CDR3 DNA is TGCGCCAGCAGCCTTAAAACCGGGGGCGGTGGGGCCCGGGATACGCAGTATTTT.

The sample holds many counts of this clone. The chain carries TRBV11-2 and TRBJ2-6; 9 bases agree with TRBD1. This CDR3 has 18 amino acids. The V segment lost 4 bases and the J segment 3 bases; nucleotides outside the gene matches: 10. The germline gives CDR1 SGHAT, CDR2 FQNNGV. CDR3 protein: CASSSLRQGGRGANVLTF. The DNA for the CDR3 is TGTGCCAGCAGCTCCTTAAGACAGGGGGGTCGTGGGGCCAACGTCCTGACTTTC. Supplemented by reference TRBV11-2 and TRBJ2-6, the full variable domain reads EAGVAQSPRYKIIEKRQSVAFWCNPISGHATLYWYQQILGQGPKLLIQFQNNGVVDDSQLPKDRFSAERLKGVDSTLKIQPAKLEDSAVYLCASSSLRQGGRGANVLTFGAGSRLTVL.

This clone was counted at least ten times. The chain links TRBV20-1 to TRBJ2-7; perhaps TRBD1 as D (5 bases). Trimming pared 1 base from V and 4 bases from J, leaving 8 bases between. The CDR3 totals 12 residues. Germline V lookup: CDR1 DFQATT, CDR2 SNEGSKA (reference sequence). In nucleotides, the CDR3 is TGCAGTGCTAGAGTCAGGGAATACGAGCAGTACTTC. This encodes CSARVREYEQYF.

This clone was seen at least ten times. The chain has TRBV12-3 or TRBV12-4 and TRBJ1-1; D remains ambiguous. V was shortened by 2 bases and J by 4 bases, with 2 bases between the two germline ends. This CDR3 has 11 residues. This chain's CDR3 is CASSLSTEAFF. The CDR3 bases are TGTGCCAGCAGTTTATCCACTGAAGCTTTCTTT.

This clone appeared many times. The chain couples TRBV15 to TRBJ1-2; a possible D gene is TRBD1 (6 bases). The germline gives CDR1 LNHNV, CDR2 YYDKDF (reference sequence). This CDR3 has 16 amino acids. Trimming left V 0 bases short and J 4 bases short, with 15 bases between. The CDR3 here is CATSRDTGALSYGYTF. The CDR3 DNA is TGTGCCACCAGCAGAGACACGGGGGCCTTGAGCTATGGCTACACCTTC.

This chain joins TRBV29-1 and TRBJ1-2; no clear D. The CDR3 has 14 amino acids. CDR1 SQVTM and CDR2 ANQGSEA come from the germline V gene. Trimming took off 0 bases at V and 6 bases at J, with 14 bases between the two ends. This CDR3 reads CSVEDSVVGDGYTF. In nucleotides, the CDR3 is TGCAGCGTTGAAGATTCGGTGGTCGGGGATGGCTACACCTTC.

In its sample, this clone was seen many times. This chain connects TRBV6-4 to TRBJ2-2, with D perhaps matching TRBD2 (7 bases). Germline assignment: CDR1 MRHNA and CDR2 SNTAGT. V was pared by 2 bases and J by 4 bases, with 11 bases between. The length of the CDR3 is 15 residues. The CDR3 spells CASSDGGASTGELFF. In nucleotides, the CDR3 is TGTGCCAGCAGTGACGGGGGGGCGTCCACCGGGGAGCTGTTTTTT.